The 7 T cell receptor beta chains presented below share a single source sample, sequenced in a study of radiation and T cells in renal cell carcinoma. Profiled with immunoSEQ multiplex PCR; TCRdb holds only in-frame clones, not every one. The sample has about 140,000 clones, over 65% seen once. As for time point: baseline pretreatment blood. Treatment described: 15 Gy SBRT to primary tumor, nephrectomy 4 weeks later. Specimen: blood, collected from a patient whose treatment included radiotherapy and nephrectomy. These receptors were collected from a woman aged 45-60 years with renal cell carcinoma.

The chain employs TRBV27 and TRBJ2-6; perhaps D is TRBD1 or TRBD2 (5 bases each). The V and J ends lost 7 bases and 4 bases respectively, with 20 bases between them. CDR1 MNHEY and CDR2 SMNVEV come from the germline V gene (reference sequence). The CDR3 runs to 17 residues. CDR3 region: CASTDRDRTWGANVLTF. The CDR3 nucleotides are TGTGCCAGCACCGACCGGGACCGGACTTGGGGGGCCAACGTCCTGACTTTC.

The chain uses TRBV2 and TRBJ2-5; maybe TRBD2 (6 bases). CDR3 length: 13 residues. Germline V gene lookup returns CDR1 SNHLY and CDR2 FYNNEI. The ends were cut back, 6 bases at V and 2 bases at J, with 10 bases in the middle. Written as DNA, the CDR3 is TGTGCCAGCAGCCTAGCGCTACAAGAGACCCAGTACTTC. It specifies CASSLALQETQYF. The full variable domain, in which reference TRBV2 and TRBJ2-5 provide the parts outside the CDR3, is EPEVTQTPSHQVTQMGQEVILRCVPISNHLYFYWYRQILGQKVEFLVSFYNNEISEKSEIFDDQFSVERPDGSNFTLKIRSTKLEDSAMYFCASSLALQETQYFGPGTRLLVL.

The V call is TRBV4-1, the J call TRBJ1-2; a weak D match, TRBD1 (5 bases). CDR1 MGHRA and CDR2 YSYEKL come from the germline V gene. The CDR3 loop spans 15 amino acids. V was cut by 4 bases and J by 3 bases, with 15 bases left in between. CDR3 protein: CASSPLQGGDYGYTF. The DNA for the CDR3 is TGCGCCAGCAGCCCGCTCCAGGGTGGGGACTATGGCTACACCTTC.

This chain uses TRBV5-1 with TRBJ1-1; D unclear. Trimming took 4 bases from V and 2 from J, leaving 9 bases between them. This CDR3 has 13 amino acids. In germline, CDR1 is SGHRS, CDR2 YFSETQ. The CDR3: CASSPRDNTEAFF. As DNA, the CDR3 is TGCGCCAGCAGCCCTCGTGATAACACTGAAGCTTTCTTT.

The V call is TRBV9, the J call TRBJ2-7, with unresolved D. Deletions cut 0 bases from V and 7 bases from J, with 11 bases between. The length of the CDR3 is 13 residues. From germline, CDR1 is SGDLS and CDR2 YYNGEE. The CDR3 sequence is CASSVGSLREQYF. In DNA, the CDR3 is TGTGCCAGCAGCGTAGGATCCCTCCGAGAGCAGTACTTC.

Points on this clone: One junction end disagrees with the germline gene, perhaps due to a read error. The chain employs TRBV30 and TRBJ2-1; D is possibly TRBD2 (5 bases). This CDR3 has 13 residues. Germline lookup yields CDR1 GTSNPN and CDR2 SVGIG (reference sequence). As DNA, the CDR3 is TGCGCCCGTAGTTTCCGGGAAGGGTGGGAGCAGTTCTTC. Protein sequence: CARSFREGWEQFF.

The CDR3 sequence: CASSLLGGQYF. Written as DNA, the CDR3 is TGTGCCAGCAGCTTACTAGGGGGGCAGTACTTC. The chain is built from TRBV7-2 and TRBJ2-7, with D possibly matching TRBD1 (6 bases). Trimming cost V 2 bases and J 9 bases, with 8 bases left between them. The CDR3 spans 11 residues. CDR1 and CDR2 (germline): SGHTA, FQGNSA.